The T cell receptor (beta chain) described here comes from a study of blood T cell repertoires in COVID-19. Assay: immunoSEQ multiplex PCR; the TCRdb copy retains only in-frame clones and omits some. Altogether just under 95,000 clones are present, under 90% being singletons, with the ten largest covering 15% to 20%. Germline lookup yields CDR1 SGHVS and CDR2 FNYEAQ. V shed 5 bases, J shed 5 bases, and the junction held 8 bases outside the gene matches. The CDR3 runs to 14 residues. The specimen was peripheral blood. This sequence was found in a human donor in a cohort sampled during active COVID-19. This chain joins TRBV7-6 and TRBJ1-1; 7 bases match TRBD1. The CDR3 DNA reads TGTGCCAGCAGCCCAAGACAGGGCTTGACTGAAGCTTTCTTT. Translating it yields CASSPRQGLTEAFF.